This T cell receptor beta chain was identified during a study of T cells in Graves' hyperthyroidism and ophthalmopathy (dated by TCRdb to between 2018 and 2020). Some background on the complete study: Peripheral blood was collected at initial diagnosis, before any treatment. To identify TCR V-J signatures that set the groups apart, the researchers used a discovery cohort of about a hundred patients, made up of approximately 43 with Graves' ophthalmopathy and about 60 with stable Graves' hyperthyroidism. Prospective prediction of ophthalmopathy was tested in an independent validation cohort of under 20 hyperthyroidism patients and 17 patients who later progressed to ophthalmopathy. For training and testing, the roughly 97 patients in the discovery cohort were randomly divided in a 7:3 ratio. In addition, the study compared T-cell repertoires in thyroid tissue and in blood from about six Graves' hyperthyroidism patients. After blood sampling, hyperthyroidism patients were treated with methimazole at a starting dose of 30 mg daily, and ophthalmopathy patients were treated with high-dose intravenous methylprednisolone. The paper describes TCR Vbeta CDR3 sequencing of more than 120 peripheral blood samples, made up of approximately 40 ophthalmopathy patients, some 76 hyperthyroidism patients and 17 progressor patients. Study-level results and caveats: In validation, the model predicted progression to ophthalmopathy a median of approximately 6.6 months before onset, with roughly 68% sensitivity and just under 75% specificity. Most expanded thyroid clonotypes (frequency above 0.001) were also detected in blood, a finding suggesting that blood repertoires may reflect thyroid immune responses. In cross-validation, a model built on a 13 V-J signature told ophthalmopathy apart from stable hyperthyroidism with 87.88% sensitivity and about 81% specificity, and in testing the same model reached 80%/75%. Sample size was not statistically predetermined, and investigators were not blinded to group allocation.

V is trimmed back by 1 base and J by 5 bases, and the junction contains 3 bases that no gene match accounts for. The CDR1 and CDR2 encoded by the germline V gene (reference sequence) are GTSNPN and SVGIG. The CDR3 numbers 14 residues from cysteine through phenylalanine. Only CDR3 DNA remains: 42 bases, in frame from the first base. The table lists this clonotype with many counts. No antigen is known for it. No base qualities exist here, and no much larger clone lies one base off it. Stable Graves' hyperthyroidism was defined as no progression to ophthalmopathy during 18 months of follow-up. Hyperthyroidism patients were newly diagnosed, had a disease duration of under 2 months, and were aged 18 to 65 years. Any patient with an uncontrolled infection, another autoimmune disease, pregnancy or lactation was excluded. Diagnoses were based on clinical symptoms, serum thyroxine and TRAb, thyroid ultrasound and orbital computed tomography. PBMCs were separated from roughly 9.6 ml of fresh peripheral blood using Ficoll-Paque density gradient centrifugation. Total RNA was extracted with Trizol reagent, and quality was checked on an Agilent 2100 Bioanalyzer.

Amplification of TCR beta CDR3 regions was carried out from RNA transcripts. For the first round of RT-PCR on the TCR CDR3, the HTBI primer set was used together with the Qiagen OneStep RT-PCR kit. The libraries were constructed in a second round of multiplex PCR and then size-selected and purified. Paired-end sequencing of the libraries was performed with 100 bp reads on an Illumina HiSeq2000. Turning to the authors' computational methods: SOAPnuke was used to process the raw data, removing reads that contained adapters or uncalled bases, had a mean Phred below 15, or lacked an exact match to the constant primer or identifier. High-quality paired reads were merged using COPE v1.2.5, and each unique nucleotide sequence was defined as a clonotype. Clonotypes were aligned to IMGT TRBV, TRBD and TRBJ reference segments using MiTCR v1.1. The analysis included only V-J combinations with a frequency above 0.0001, which together covered 98% to 99.2% of the repertoires. A TCS score was defined as the ratio of F50 (clonal expansion) to E x V (chaos), with BLOSUM62-based TCRdist applied between CDR3 peptides within each V-J. Welch's t-statistics and random forest reduced 500 to 650 V-J features to 13, which were used in a naive Bayes classifier (R e1071). The public reads were reprocessed in TCRdb via fastp at Q25 and MiXCR, keeping in-frame beta chains. Rows with a matching CDR3 protein are joined into one entry that keeps the most common DNA and genes. These V and J calls rely on TCRdb rather than the paper's analysis. The sample table holds a few hundred thousand distinct CDR3 sequences, of which 15% were seen once. The ten most abundant clones make up approximately 32% of the sample.

The TCR originated in a woman aged 30 to 39 with Graves' hyperthyroidism. The sample consisted of blood. This receptor chain uses TRBV30 and TRBJ1-5; TRBD1 matches 9 bases in the middle. Here the CDR3 is given as CAWSGTGGYQPQHF. The DNA sequence is given as TGTGCCTGGAGTGGAACAGGGGGCTATCAGCCCCAGCATTTT.